What follows describes a single TCR beta chain. This sample was taken from a study of blood T cell repertoires in COVID-19. For the study at large: Samples of COVID-19 (acute and convalescent) were obtained from the United States, Italy and Spain. Nucleic acid was either cDNA or gDNA, and it came from T cells, B-cell-depleted T cells, or PBMCs.

In germline, CDR1 is MDHEN, CDR2 SYDVKM. There are 13 residues in the CDR3. The germline V and J ends were trimmed by 10 bases and 2 bases, with 14 bases remaining between them. In the study's own analysis: Reference gene primer amplification gave estimated nucleated cell counts. Using immunoSEQ multiplex PCR, the repertoire was profiled, and TCRdb retains in-frame clones only, with some absent. V and J calls and clone size come straight from that table; D and trimming were deduced from the DNA. The data contain about 28,000 clones, 60% to 80% of them singletons. This sequence joins TRBV28 and TRBJ1-1, with D maybe TRBD1 (6 bases). Sequencing was carried out using peripheral blood. This receptor was identified in a boy younger than 10 with active or convalescent COVID-19. The CDR3 sequence: CATQGPGNTEAFF. The CDR3 DNA reads TGTGCCACTCAGGGGCCCGGTAACACTGAAGCTTTCTTT.